This record looks at one T cell receptor beta chain sequence and its context. The germline V gene encodes CDR1 MDHEN and CDR2 SYDVKM. The CDR3 is made up of 16 amino acids. J lost 3 bases, V lost 5 bases, and 8 bases had no gene match. This sample is drawn from a study of blood T cell repertoires in COVID-19. Two consecutive negative NP/OP PCR tests, clearance, or resolved symptoms defined Cohort 3 recovery. Measured with immunoSEQ multiplex PCR; TCRdb has only the in-frame clones, and not every one. This sample has 170,000 or so clones, with 87% found just once. The sample taken for sequencing was PBMCs or T cells enriched from blood (not recorded which). The source of this sequence is a woman in her forties or fifties who had recovered from COVID-19. The rearrangement uses TRBV28 and TRBJ1-1; 11 bases align to TRBD1. CDR3 residues: CASSSGTGGTYTEAFF. CDR3 bases: TGTGCCAGCAGTAGCGGGACAGGGGGAACGTACACTGAAGCTTTCTTT.